One sample yielded the 27 T cell receptor beta chains listed below, sequenced in a study of PD-L1 blockade in urothelial cancer. Clones were read by immunoSEQ multiplex PCR, and TCRdb kept only the in-frame ones, dropping some. The data contain tens of thousands of clones, 90% of them singletons. This specimen consisted of PBMCs, obtained around atezolizumab (anti-PD-L1) treatment. The receptors originated from a man in his fifties or sixties with urothelial cancer.

This clone has more than one count but fewer than ten. The gene calls are TRBV28 and TRBJ1-3; 8 positions match TRBD1. The CDR3 is 15 residues long. Germline CDR1 is MDHEN and CDR2 is SYDVKM. After removal of 2 bases from V and 6 bases from J, the junction contained 6 bases not matched to a gene. The CDR3 reads CASSLMSGGTNTIYF. The DNA of the CDR3 is TGTGCCAGCAGTTTAATGTCAGGGGGCACAAACACCATATATTTT. Full variable domain (rest looked up from reference TRBV28 and TRBJ1-3): DVKVTQSSRYLVKRTGEKVFLECVQDMDHENMFWYRQDPGLGLRLIYFSYDVKMKEKGDIPEGYSVSREKKERFSLILESASTNQTSMYLCASSLMSGGTNTIYFGEGSWLTVV.

This chain's CDR3 is CSVATGSGRSYNEQFF. DNA for the CDR3: TGCAGCGTTGCGACGGGTAGCGGGAGGTCCTACAATGAGCAGTTCTTC. This chain links TRBV29-1 with TRBJ2-1, with TRBD2 matching 10 bases. Germline values: CDR1 SQVTM, CDR2 ANQGSEA. CDR3 length: 16 residues. The J segment lost 1 base and the V segment lost 4 bases, leaving 7 bases of the junction unmatched.

The V and J genes are TRBV7-9 and TRBJ2-3; 8 bases match TRBD2. V gave up 5 bases and J gave up 4 bases; unmatched junction bases: 8. The CDR3 is 15 amino acids. CDR1 is SEHNR, CDR2 FQNEAQ, per germline (reference sequence). The CDR3 loop is CASSQSGSSADTQYF. The CDR3 bases are TGTGCCAGCAGCCAAAGCGGGAGTAGCGCAGATACGCAGTATTTT.

This chain uses TRBV7-9 with TRBJ2-5; D might be TRBD2 (5 bases). CDR3 length: 14 amino acids. Germline V lookup: CDR1 SEHNR, CDR2 FQNEAQ (reference sequence). Trimming took off 4 bases at V and 5 bases at J, with 14 bases between the two ends. CDR3 sequence: CASSSTRGGETQYF. CDR3 nucleotides: TGTGCCAGCAGCTCCACCCGGGGTGGGGAGACCCAGTACTTC.

This chain uses TRBV7-8 with TRBJ2-7; D may be TRBD2 (6 bases). The CDR3 extends over 14 amino acids. Germline V gene data show CDR1 as SGHVS and CDR2 as FQNEAQ. V was pared by 5 bases and J by 6 bases, with 17 bases between. DNA of the CDR3: TGTGCCAGCAGCCCCGGTACTAGCTCCCGCGAGCAGTACTTC. Its translation: CASSPGTSSREQYF. The complete variable domain, with remaining parts taken from reference TRBV7-8 and TRBJ2-7, reads GAGVSQSPRYKVAKRGQDVALRCDPISGHVSLFWYQQALGQGPEFLTYFQNEAQLDKSGLPSDRFFAERPEGSVSTLKIQRTQQEDSAVYLCASSPGTSSREQYFGPGTRLTVT.

This clone occurred a few times. The chain uses TRBV6-5 and TRBJ1-3; TRBD1 agrees at 7 bases. This CDR3 has 15 residues. Germline V gene lookup returns CDR1 MNHEY and CDR2 SVGAGI. Unmatched junction bases numbered 7, after V lost 4 bases and J lost 4 bases. The CDR3 sequence is CASSLGQMNGNTIYF. The CDR3 region has the DNA TGTGCCAGCAGTTTGGGACAGATGAACGGAAACACCATATATTTT.

The rearrangement links TRBV28 to TRBJ1-2; maybe TRBD1 (6 bases). CDR1 and CDR2 from the germline V gene are MDHEN and SYDVKM. Trimming took off 1 base at V and 6 bases at J, with 9 bases between the two ends. The CDR3 spans 13 residues. CDR3 protein: CASSLSGEDGYTF. CDR3 nucleotide sequence: TGTGCCAGCAGTTTATCAGGGGAAGATGGCTACACCTTC.

The rearrangement uses TRBV5-1 and TRBJ2-6; maybe TRBD2 (6 bases). This CDR3 is 15 amino acids long. Between the trimmed V and J ends, which lost 4 bases and 1 base, there was a span of 9 bases. Germline V gene sequence: CDR1 SGHRS, CDR2 YFSETQ. The CDR3 coding sequence is TGCGCCAGCAGCACGACTAGTTCTGGGGCCAACGTCCTGACTTTC. It is translated as CASSTTSSGANVLTF.

A word on this clone: One end of the junction is discordant with germline, which a read error may explain. The genes are TRBV7-7 and TRBJ2-7, with D possibly being TRBD1 (6 bases). The germline V gene encodes CDR1 SSHAT and CDR2 FNYEAQ (reference sequence). The CDR3 extends over 15 amino acids. The CDR3 sequence is CASSLGQGHTYEQYF. CDR3 DNA: TGTGCTAGCAGCTTAGGTCAGGGGCATACCTACGAGCAGTACTTC.

The rearrangement links TRBV7-9 to TRBJ2-6; perhaps TRBD1 as D (5 bases). The length of the CDR3 is 15 residues. Trimming pared 2 bases from V and 2 bases from J, leaving 7 bases between. In germline, CDR1 is SEHNR, CDR2 FQNEAQ (reference sequence). Here the CDR3 DNA reads TGTGCCAGCAGCTTACAGGGCGCTGGGGCCAACGTCCTGACTTTC. It yields the protein CASSLQGAGANVLTF.

This clone was picked up a small number of times. The chain uses TRBV28 and TRBJ1-2; tentative D call: TRBD1 (6 bases). The CDR3 is made up of 14 amino acids. Trimming cost V 5 bases and J 3 bases, with 13 bases left between them. Per the germline V gene, CDR1 is MDHEN and CDR2 is SYDVKM. This chain's CDR3 is CASSTPTGYYGYTF. The CDR3 DNA reads as TGTGCCAGCAGTACCCCTACAGGGTACTATGGCTACACCTTC.

J is TRBJ2-1 and V is TRBV7-3; TRBD2 aligns across 13 bases. Germline assignment: CDR1 SGHTA and CDR2 FQGTGA. The V segment lost 4 bases and the J segment 8 bases; nucleotides outside the gene matches: 5. This CDR3 is 15 amino acids long. CDR3 bases: TGTGCCAGCAGCTCCACCGGGACTAGCGGGGATGAGCAGTTCTTC. It specifies CASSSTGTSGDEQFF.

This chain joins TRBV14 and TRBJ1-2; TRBD1 matches at 11 bases. The germline V gene encodes CDR1 SGHDN and CDR2 FVKESK. V was pared by 4 bases and J by 5 bases, with 3 bases of the junction left unmatched. The CDR3 loop spans 14 amino acids. The CDR3 spells CASSPGTGGYGYTF. The CDR3 bases are TGTGCCAGCAGCCCCGGGACAGGGGGATATGGCTACACCTTC.

This rearrangement joins TRBV5-1 to TRBJ1-4; 8 positions agree with TRBD1. The length of the CDR3 is 14 residues. In germline, CDR1 is SGHRS, CDR2 YFSETQ. Germline trimming cut 4 bases from V and 8 bases from J; bases unmatched to any gene: 7. CDR3 amino acids: CASSQGARGEKLFF. The CDR3 DNA follows: TGCGCCAGCAGCCAGGGGGCACGAGGGGAAAAACTGTTTTTT.

The chain joins TRBV4-3 to TRBJ2-1, with D perhaps matching TRBD1 (6 bases). The ends were cut back, 4 bases at V and 0 bases at J, with 7 bases in the middle. Germline V gene lookup returns CDR1 LGHNA and CDR2 YSLEER. The CDR3 sequence is 14 residues long. CDR3 coding DNA: TGCGCCAGCAGCCGACAGGACTCCTACAATGAGCAGTTCTTC. Amino acids: CASSRQDSYNEQFF.

The rearrangement uses TRBV5-1 and TRBJ2-3; tentatively, D is TRBD1 (5 bases). CDR1 SGHRS and CDR2 YFSETQ come from the germline V gene. Deletions cut 0 bases from V and 4 bases from J, with 12 bases between. There are 15 residues in the CDR3. The CDR3 is CASSLDRTPPDTQYF. Written as DNA, the CDR3 is TGCGCCAGCAGCTTGGACAGGACCCCTCCAGATACGCAGTATTTT. Complete variable domain (other parts from reference TRBV5-1 and TRBJ2-3): KAGVTQTPRYLIKTRGQQVTLSCSPISGHRSVSWYQQTPGQGLQFLFEYFSETQRNKGNFPGRFSGRQFSNSRSEMNVSTLELGDSALYLCASSLDRTPPDTQYFGPGTRLTVL.

The chain employs TRBV27 and TRBJ2-2; the D gene is possibly TRBD1 (5 bases). The V gene's germline CDR1 is MNHEY and CDR2 SMNVEV (reference sequence). This CDR3 comprises 16 residues. The V and J ends lost 4 bases and 0 bases respectively, with 12 bases between them. The CDR3 spells CASSSRNRPNTGELFF. DNA for the CDR3: TGTGCCAGCAGTTCCCGAAACAGGCCGAACACCGGGGAGCTGTTTTTT.

This clone was detected only once. V and J are TRBV6-5 and TRBJ2-1; 8 nucleotides line up with TRBD2. The CDR3 is 15 residues long. Germline V gene sequence: CDR1 MNHEY, CDR2 SVGAGI. The J segment lost 0 bases and the V segment lost 6 bases, leaving 4 bases of the junction unmatched. The CDR3 sequence is CASRKAGDSYNEQFF. In DNA, the CDR3 is TGTGCCAGCAGAAAAGCGGGGGACTCCTACAATGAGCAGTTCTTC.

The gene calls are TRBV9 and TRBJ2-5; unclear D gene. CDR1 and CDR2 (germline): SGDLS, YYNGEE. The CDR3 extends over 13 amino acids. V shed 4 bases and J shed 3 bases, with 10 bases lying between them. CDR3 nucleotide sequence: TGTGCCAGCAGCTCTCGGAGAGAAGAGACCCAGTACTTC. This codes for CASSSRREETQYF. Drawing the rest from reference TRBV9 and TRBJ2-5, the complete variable domain is DSGVTQTPKHLITATGQRVTLRCSPRSGDLSVYWYQQSLDQGLQFLIQYYNGEERAKGNILERFSAQQFPDLHSELNLSSLELGDSALYFCASSSRREETQYFGPGTRLLVL.

The V gene is TRBV28, the J gene TRBJ1-2; D is perhaps TRBD1 (5 bases). This CDR3 contains 12 residues. Trimming shortened V by 6 bases and J by 2 bases, and 7 bases separated the two germline ends. The germline CDR1 and CDR2 sequences are MDHEN and SYDVKM. For the CDR3, the DNA is TGTGCCAGCAGCGACAGCAACTATGGCTACACCTTC. Encoded protein: CASSDSNYGYTF.

The chain carries TRBV28 and TRBJ1-1, with TRBD1 as a possible D gene (6 bases). V lost 2 bases and J 7 bases, leaving 11 bases between the germline ends. The CDR3 is 13 amino acids. Germline CDR1 and CDR2: MDHEN and SYDVKM. CDR3 in DNA: TGTGCCAGCAGTTTACGGGGGGCAGGTGAAGCTTTCTTT. As protein: CASSLRGAGEAFF.

This clone was picked up a small number of times. The chain recombines TRBV28 with TRBJ2-7; possibly TRBD1 for D (5 bases). This CDR3 spans 15 amino acids. The V end lost 6 bases, the J end lost 3 bases, and 18 bases lay between the germline ends. The germline gives CDR1 MDHEN, CDR2 SYDVKM. CDR3 sequence (DNA): TGTGCCAGCAGCCGTAGGGGCAGGGTTGGCTACGAGCAGTACTTC. Translation: CASSRRGRVGYEQYF.

The chain has TRBV7-2 and TRBJ2-7, with no clear D. CDR3 length: 15 residues. V lost 5 bases to trimming and J lost 2 bases, with 16 bases between them. Germline-derived CDR1 and CDR2 are SGHTA and FQGNSA. Written as DNA, the CDR3 is TGTGCCAGCAGCCCACTTAGCAGCCTTACCTACGAGCAGTACTTC. It is translated as CASSPLSSLTYEQYF.

The CDR3 nucleotides are TGTGCCAGCAACGGTTTCGGGAGGGCAGGAGAGCAGTACTTC. This gives the protein CASNGFGRAGEQYF. This rearrangement joins TRBV2 to TRBJ2-7, with 8 bases aligning to TRBD2. Germline lookup yields CDR1 SNHLY and CDR2 FYNNEI. With V trimmed by 7 bases and J by 7 bases, 12 bases remained unmatched. The CDR3 spans 14 residues.

The rearrangement uses TRBV23-1 and TRBJ2-1; 11 bases map to TRBD1. Being an ORF, TRBV23-1 has a function that is uncertain. The CDR3 spans 15 residues. The trim removed 7 bases at V and 7 bases at J, leaving 9 bases unmatched. CDR3 in amino acids: CASNVGQGAANEQFF. The CDR3 DNA is TGCGCCAGCAACGTAGGACAGGGGGCTGCTAATGAGCAGTTCTTC.

The rearrangement joins TRBV9 to TRBJ2-5; 11 bases are shared with TRBD2. Losses at the gene ends were 3 bases for V and 5 bases for J; bases not matched to a gene: 9. Germline V gene data show CDR1 as SGDLS and CDR2 as YYNGEE. The CDR3 runs 16 residues. The CDR3 protein is CASSAAPSGGRETQYF. The CDR3 DNA reads TGTGCCAGCAGCGCAGCGCCTAGCGGGGGGCGCGAGACCCAGTACTTC.

CDR3 sequence (DNA): TGTGCCAGCAGCTTGGTTCGCGGGGGGAAGCAAGAGACCCAGTACTTC. Its translation is CASSLVRGGKQETQYF. The J gene is TRBJ2-5, the V gene TRBV11-2, with 8 bases lining up with TRBD2. V gave up 3 bases and J gave up 2 bases; unmatched junction bases: 8. Germline V gene sequence: CDR1 SGHAT, CDR2 FQNNGV. The CDR3 sequence is 16 residues long.